This T cell receptor (beta chain) was observed in a study of long-term antiretroviral therapy in people with HIV. As for the study in general: Some samples came about a decade before the 2015 immediate-ART recommendation, and these were the earliest.

V shed 5 bases and J shed 1 base, with 11 bases lying between them. Germline values: CDR1 SGHTA, CDR2 FQGNSA. This CDR3 has 14 amino acids. Samples were assayed with immunoSEQ v3.0 at survey level. Repertoires were generated with immunoSEQ multiplex PCR, while TCRdb's copy carries only in-frame clones and drops some. The profile shows roughly 38,000 clones, 80% of them singletons. This clone was found a few times. This specimen consisted of unsorted PBMCs, obtained 3.4 years after starting antiretroviral therapy. The origin of this receptor is a man aged 25-45 years with HIV. The genes are TRBV7-2 and TRBJ2-5; tentative D call: TRBD2 (6 bases). This CDR3 reads CASSPDYLQETQYF. The CDR3 coding sequence is TGTGCCAGCAGCCCGGACTACCTCCAAGAGACCCAGTACTTC.